The 14 T cell receptor beta chains below all came from one sample that was sequenced in a study of blood T cell repertoires in COVID-19. TCRdb's copy holds only in-frame clones and misses some; the assay was immunoSEQ multiplex PCR. This sample has over 150,000 clones, with 83% found just once. The material sequenced was peripheral blood. All receptors come from a woman aged 60-75 years with COVID-19, enrolled during active disease.

In its sample, this clone was seen a few times. The chain recombines TRBV25-1 with TRBJ2-1, with TRBD1 as a possible D gene (5 bases). The V and J ends lost 5 bases and 7 bases respectively, with 12 bases between them. The germline CDR1 and CDR2 sequences are MGHDK and SYGVNS. The CDR3 loop spans 13 amino acids. The DNA for the CDR3 is TGTGCCAGCAGTTATCAGGGTCCAAATGAGCAGTTCTTC. This codes for CASSYQGPNEQFF.

This chain connects TRBV10-1 to TRBJ1-5; no reliable D call. Germline V gene data show CDR1 as WNHNN and CDR2 as SYGVQD (reference sequence). The CDR3 totals 15 residues. V was pared by 4 bases and J by 1 base, with 11 bases between. The CDR3 sequence: CASSAGGPSNQPQHF. The CDR3 DNA reads TGCGCCAGCAGTGCGGGAGGACCGAGCAATCAGCCCCAGCATTTT.

The chain couples TRBV6-1 to TRBJ1-6, with 10 bases aligning to TRBD1. Germline V gives CDR1 MNHNS, CDR2 SASEGT. The CDR3 is 16 amino acids. V lost 4 bases and J lost 10; bases outside the gene matches: 10. CDR3 protein: CASSAFAGTGDSPLHF. The CDR3 bases are TGTGCCAGCAGTGCTTTTGCCGGGACAGGGGACTCACCCCTCCACTTT.

This rearrangement joins TRBV14 to TRBJ1-1; D not resolved. This CDR3 is 15 amino acids long. Trimming took off 1 base at V and 1 base at J, with 10 bases between the two ends. Germline assignment: CDR1 SGHDN and CDR2 FVKESK. CDR3 sequence reads: CASSQVWAPNTEAFF. For the CDR3, the DNA is TGTGCCAGCAGCCAAGTATGGGCGCCGAACACTGAAGCTTTCTTT. The entire variable domain, with the rest obtained from reference TRBV14 and TRBJ1-1, is as follows: EAGVTQFPSHSVIEKGQTVTLRCDPISGHDNLYWYRRVMGKEIKFLLHFVKESKQDESGMPNNRFLAERTGGTYSTLKVQPAELEDSGVYFCASSQVWAPNTEAFFGQGTRLTVV.

This CDR3 reads CASRPRQGAWTEAFF. Here the CDR3 DNA reads TGTGCCAGTAGGCCAAGACAGGGGGCTTGGACTGAAGCTTTCTTT. This chain joins TRBV19 and TRBJ1-1; 10 bases agree with TRBD1. V lost 6 bases to trimming and J lost 5 bases; unmatched junction nucleotides: 9. Germline assignment: CDR1 LNHDA and CDR2 SQIVND (reference sequence). This CDR3 spans 15 amino acids.

This clone was seen just once. The gene calls are TRBV5-1 and TRBJ1-4, with TRBD1 matching over 8 bases. The CDR3 is made up of 16 amino acids. With V trimmed by 4 bases and J by 0 bases, 5 bases remained unmatched. Germline V gene lookup returns CDR1 SGHRS and CDR2 YFSETQ. CDR3 nucleotide sequence: TGCGCCAGCAGCAGGACAGGGTATGCAACTAATGAAAAACTGTTTTTT. As protein: CASSRTGYATNEKLFF.

The sample holds one count of this clone. In DNA, the CDR3 is TGTGCCAGTAGTCCCGACCAGGGGAGCAATCAGCCCCAGCATTTT. This gives the protein CASSPDQGSNQPQHF. The chain joins TRBV19 to TRBJ1-5; D might be TRBD1 (6 bases). The V gene lost 5 bases and the J gene lost 1 base, with 12 bases spanning the gap. Germline V gene lookup returns CDR1 LNHDA and CDR2 SQIVND (reference sequence). This CDR3 is built from 15 residues.

The chain couples TRBV4-1 to TRBJ2-7, with D uncertain. This CDR3 has 13 residues. The germline V and J ends were trimmed by 1 base and 0 bases, with 4 bases remaining between them. Per germline, CDR1 MGHRA and CDR2 YSYEKL. This CDR3 is CASSQGHSYEQYF. CDR3 in DNA: TGCGCCAGCAGCCAAGGACACTCCTACGAGCAGTACTTC.

The CDR3 nucleotides are TGTGCCAGCAGCCAGGGGACTAGCGGGCTCCAAGAGACCCAGTACTTC. This encodes CASSQGTSGLQETQYF. The rearrangement joins TRBV11-2 to TRBJ2-5; 12 nucleotides line up with TRBD2. The junction had 5 bases not matched to a gene; V was cut back by 5 bases and J by 1 base. This CDR3 comprises 16 residues. Germline assignment: CDR1 SGHAT and CDR2 FQNNGV.

The chain has TRBV11-2 and TRBJ1-6; no firm D call. The germline V and J ends were trimmed by 1 base and 9 bases, with 16 bases remaining between them. CDR3 length equals 16 residues. Germline assignment: CDR1 SGHAT and CDR2 FQNNGV. The CDR3, as DNA: TGTGCCAGCAGCTTAGCGCCGGGAGGGTTTGGTTCACCCCTCCACTTT. Amino acid sequence: CASSLAPGGFGSPLHF.

The CDR3 reads CSVSFSGGDTQYF. The CDR3 bases are TGCAGCGTTTCCTTTTCAGGAGGAGATACGCAGTATTTT. This chain joins TRBV29-1 and TRBJ2-3; perhaps TRBD2 as D (5 bases). Deletions cut 5 bases from V and 5 bases from J, with 14 bases between. The CDR3 length is 13 residues. CDR1 is SQVTM and CDR2 is ANQGSEA in the germline V gene.

At least ten counts were recorded for this clone. The chain employs TRBV7-2 and TRBJ1-1, with D perhaps matching TRBD1 (6 bases). Trimming took 3 bases from V and 6 from J, leaving 14 bases between them. The V gene's germline CDR1 is SGHTA and CDR2 FQGNSA. The CDR3 contains 14 residues. CDR3 loop: CASSFALWTAEAFF. Written as DNA, the CDR3 is TGTGCCAGCAGCTTTGCTCTATGGACAGCTGAAGCTTTCTTT.

This sequence joins TRBV5-6 and TRBJ2-1; 10 positions agree with TRBD2. This CDR3 contains 16 residues. The junction had 5 bases not matched to a gene; V was cut back by 0 bases and J by 5 bases. Germline V lookup: CDR1 SGHDT, CDR2 YYEEEE. The CDR3 DNA sequence: TGTGCCAGCAGCTTGGAGGTGCTAGCGGGGGACAATGAGCAGTTCTTC. Its translation: CASSLEVLAGDNEQFF.

The chain uses TRBV28 and TRBJ1-1, with D perhaps matching TRBD1 (6 bases). The CDR3 spans 17 residues. Deletions cut 7 bases from V and 1 base from J, with 22 bases between. The germline gives CDR1 MDHEN, CDR2 SYDVKM. CDR3 sequence reads: CASTHSLGQGPNTEAFF. The DNA for the CDR3 is TGTGCCAGCACTCACTCTTTGGGGCAGGGGCCGAACACTGAAGCTTTCTTT.